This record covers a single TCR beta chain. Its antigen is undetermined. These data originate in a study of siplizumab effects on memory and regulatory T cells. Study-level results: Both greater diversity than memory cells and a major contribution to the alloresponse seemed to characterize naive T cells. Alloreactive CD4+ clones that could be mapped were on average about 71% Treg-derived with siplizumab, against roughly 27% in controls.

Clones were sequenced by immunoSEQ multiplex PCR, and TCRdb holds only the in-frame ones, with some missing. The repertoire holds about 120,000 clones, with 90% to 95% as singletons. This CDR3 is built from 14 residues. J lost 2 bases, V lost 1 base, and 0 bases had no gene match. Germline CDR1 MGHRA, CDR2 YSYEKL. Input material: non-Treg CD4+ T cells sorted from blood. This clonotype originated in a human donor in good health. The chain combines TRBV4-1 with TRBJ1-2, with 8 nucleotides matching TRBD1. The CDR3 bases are TGCGCCAGCAGCCAAGGGACAGGGAACTATGGCTACACCTTC. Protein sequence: CASSQGTGNYGYTF.